Only a few counts were recorded for the clone carrying this TCR beta chain. MiXCR was run by TCRdb on the RT-PCR reads, yielding one entry per CDR3 protein. This table holds around 700,000 distinct CDR3 sequences, 11% to 15% found once. This receptor was taken from a female donor in good health, serving as a healthy control. Sequencing was done on a sample of memory CD4+ T cells from blood.

The CDR3 sequence is CASRDRLSGNTIYF. CDR3 coding DNA: TGTGCCAGCAGGGACAGGCTCTCTGGAAACACCATATATTTT. V and J are TRBV12-3 or TRBV12-4 and TRBJ1-3; 7 bases map to TRBD1. V lost 6 bases, J lost 0 bases, and 2 bases stayed unmatched. This CDR3 is 14 amino acids long.